These T cell receptor beta chains were read from a single sample in a study of blood T cell repertoires in COVID-19. The protocol was immunoSEQ multiplex PCR, while the TCRdb copy is restricted to in-frame clones and leaves out a portion. The table records 150,000 to 200,000 clones, more than 80% of them present only once. Specimen: peripheral blood. The source is a man between 50 and 59 years old with acute or convalescent COVID-19. The CDR3 runs from the conserved cysteine through the conserved F or W. D genes are given only for firm matches. Expanded clones get a size class; other rows say once, few or many, or leave the size out.

J gene | V gene | clone size | D gene | CDR3 DNA | CDR3 protein
TRBJ1-5 | TRBV3-1/TRBV3-2 | NA | NA | TGTGCCAGCAGCCAGCCTAAGGGGAGCAATCAGCCCCAGCATTTT | CASSQPKGSNQPQHF
TRBJ2-3 | TRBV19 | NA | TRBD2 | TGTGCCAGTAGTATAAGCGGGGTGATGTCCGATACGCAGTATTTT | CASSISGVMSDTQYF
TRBJ1-2 | TRBV27 | NA | TRBD1 | TGTGCCAGCAGTTCCCGGACAGGGTACTATGGCTACACCTTC | CASSSRTGYYGYTF
TRBJ2-7 | TRBV19 | NA | NA | TGTGCCAGTAGTAAAACACAGGGCTACGAGCAGTACTTC | CASSKTQGYEQYF
TRBJ1-1 | TRBV7-9 | NA | TRBD1 | TGTGCCAGCAGCTTAGGCGTCGGACAGGGGAAAGGGCAAGCTTTCTTT | CASSLGVGQGKGQAFF
TRBJ2-1 | TRBV10-2 | NA | NA | TGCGCCAGCAGTGGAAAGGCGGGACTGTACAATGAGCAGTTCTTC | CASSGKAGLYNEQFF
TRBJ1-2 | TRBV7-2 | NA | NA | TGTGCCAGCACCCTAGGGGGACGGACCTATGGCTACACCTTC | CASTLGGRTYGYTF
TRBJ2-7 | TRBV11-2 | NA | TRBD1 | TGTGCCAGCAGCGTAGACGGACAGGCATTTTCGCGCGAGCAGTACTTC | CASSVDGQAFSREQYF
TRBJ1-3 | TRBV16 | NA | NA | TGTGCCAGCAGCGTGACAGCTAGCTCTGGAAACACCATATATTTT | CASSVTASSGNTIYF
TRBJ1-6 | TRBV7-2 | NA | NA | TGTGCCAGCAGCTCACAACAAGGGGATTCACCCCTCCACTTT | CASSSQQGDSPLHF
TRBJ1-6 | TRBV19 | once | NA | TGTGCCAGTAGTATACTCAGGACAGCTAATTCACCCCTCCACTTT | CASSILRTANSPLHF
TRBJ1-4 | TRBV4-3 | NA | NA | TGCGCCAGCAGCCGCTCAGGATTCAATGAAAAACTGTTTTTT | CASSRSGFNEKLFF
TRBJ2-3 | TRBV24-1 | once | NA | TGTGCCACCAGTGATTTGGACCAGGACAAATTTCGGAGCACAGATACGCAGTATTTT | CATSDLDQDKFRSTDTQYF
TRBJ2-7 | TRBV5-1 | NA | TRBD1 | TGCGCCAGCAGCTCGGGACAGGGGGCCTACGAGCAGTACTTC | CASSSGQGAYEQYF
TRBJ1-1 | TRBV18 | NA | NA | TGTGCCAGCTCACCCCAGGGTAGTATGAACACTGAAGCTTTCTTT | CASSPQGSMNTEAFF
TRBJ2-5 | TRBV19 | NA | TRBD1 | TGTGCCAGTAGTCCCCGACAGGGTGGTGAGACCCAGTACTTC | CASSPRQGGETQYF
TRBJ2-7 | TRBV6-5 | NA | TRBD1 | TGTGCCAGCAGGACAGGGGCCTACGAGCAGTACTTC | CASRTGAYEQYF
TRBJ2-7 | TRBV10-3 | NA | TRBD1 | TGTGCCATCAGTTCAGACAGGGCACAAGAGCAGTACTTC | CAISSDRAQEQYF
TRBJ1-2 | TRBV28 | NA | TRBD1 | TGTGCCAGCAGTTCAACCGGGACAGGACCTATTGGCTACACCTTC | CASSSTGTGPIGYTF
TRBJ2-7 | TRBV27 | NA | TRBD2 | TGTGCCAGCAGTCCCGGGACTAGCGGGAATGAGCAGTACTTC | CASSPGTSGNEQYF
TRBJ1-6 | TRBV10-3 | NA | NA | TGTGCCATCAGTGCCGCGGATGATTCACCCCTCCACTTT | CAISAADDSPLHF
TRBJ2-6 | TRBV4-1 | NA | NA | TGCGCCAGCAGCCAAGTAACTGCTCTAGGTCACGTCCTGACTTTC | CASSQVTALGHVLTF
TRBJ1-1 | TRBV19 | NA | NA | TGTGCCAGTAGAAGGGGAGGCACTGAAGCTTTCTTT | CASRRGGTEAFF
TRBJ1-1 | TRBV18 | NA | TRBD1 | TGTGCCAGCTCACCACCCGGACAGGGGGGTACAGCTTTCTTT | CASSPPGQGGTAFF
TRBJ2-5 | TRBV27 | NA | TRBD2 | TGTGCCAGCAGTCGCGACCGGACTAGCGGCGGAATGTGGGAGACCCAGTACTTC | CASSRDRTSGGMWETQYF
TRBJ2-7 | TRBV7-6 | NA | NA | TGTGCCAGCAGCCCGTTGACAGGTGGGGGAGAGCAGTACTTC | CASSPLTGGGEQYF
TRBJ1-2 | TRBV3-1/TRBV3-2 | NA | NA | TGTGCCAGCAGCCTAGACTTCTATGGCTACACCTTC | CASSLDFYGYTF